What follows are 29 T cell receptor beta chains derived from one specimen sequenced in a study of blood T cell repertoires in COVID-19. Clones were read by immunoSEQ multiplex PCR, and TCRdb kept only the in-frame ones, dropping some. This sample has fewer than 200,000 clones, with approximately 84% found just once. Sequencing was carried out using peripheral blood. The receptors derive from a man aged 40-49 years who had recovered from COVID-19.

V and J are TRBV15 and TRBJ1-4, with D unclear. This CDR3 comprises 14 residues. The V and J ends lost 4 bases and 8 bases respectively, with 14 bases between them. Germline values: CDR1 LNHNV, CDR2 YYDKDF (reference sequence). CDR3 bases: TGTGCCACCAGCAATACGGCAGCGGGGGAAAAACTGTTTTTT. Translated, it gives CATSNTAAGEKLFF. Combining the CDR3 with reference TRBV15 and TRBJ1-4 gives the whole variable domain DAMVIQNPRYQVTQFGKPVTLSCSQTLNHNVMYWYQQKSSQAPKLLFHYYDKDFNNEADTPDNFQSRRPNTSFCFLDIRSPGLGDTAMYLCATSNTAAGEKLFFGSGTQLSVL.

The V gene is TRBV9, the J gene TRBJ2-7; D gene ambiguous. With 0 bases removed from V and 1 base from J, the gap between germline ends came to 8 bases. The CDR3 is made up of 14 amino acids. Germline CDR1 is SGDLS and CDR2 is YYNGEE. The CDR3 DNA follows: TGTGCCAGCAGCGTAGGGCCCGAATCCTACGAGCAGTACTTC. Its translation: CASSVGPESYEQYF.

This clone came up once. V and J are TRBV28 and TRBJ2-5; possibly TRBD2 for D (5 bases). Trimming took off 2 bases at V and 7 bases at J, with 11 bases between the two ends. This CDR3 has 13 amino acids. The germline gives CDR1 MDHEN, CDR2 SYDVKM. CDR3 in amino acids: CASSLSGLGTQYF. The CDR3 region has the DNA TGTGCCAGCAGTTTAAGCGGCCTGGGGACCCAGTACTTC.

The chain uses TRBV4-3 and TRBJ2-7; tentatively, D is TRBD1 (5 bases). Trimming took 0 bases from V and 6 from J, leaving 18 bases between them. Germline-derived CDR1 and CDR2 are LGHNA and YSLEER. The CDR3 runs to 16 residues. The CDR3 loop reads CASSQDLEMAGREQYF. The DNA for the CDR3 is TGCGCCAGCAGCCAAGATCTAGAAATGGCAGGGCGCGAGCAGTACTTC.

The chain is built from TRBV19 and TRBJ1-5, with 9 bases that match TRBD1. The CDR3 is 17 residues long. CDR1 LNHDA and CDR2 SQIVND come from the germline V gene (reference sequence). Trimming at V came to 4 bases and at J to 4 bases, leaving 11 bases not matched to a gene. The CDR3 bases are TGTGCCAGTAGTACTAACAGGGGGCTAAAAGGGAATCAGCCCCAGCATTTT. This translates into CASSTNRGLKGNQPQHF. The full variable domain, in which reference TRBV19 and TRBJ1-5 provide the parts outside the CDR3, is DGGITQSPKYLFRKEGQNVTLSCEQNLNHDAMYWYRQDPGQGLRLIYYSQIVNDFQKGDIAEGYSVSREKKESFPLTVTSAQKNPTAFYLCASSTNRGLKGNQPQHFGDGTRLSIL.

The table lists this clone with a few counts. The chain recombines TRBV4-3 with TRBJ2-7; 7 positions match TRBD2. Germline trimming cut 0 bases from V and 2 bases from J; bases unmatched to any gene: 7. Germline V gene lookup returns CDR1 LGHNA and CDR2 YSLEER. The CDR3 has 16 amino acids. The CDR3 DNA reads as TGCGCCAGCAGCCAAGACGTGGGGCGGGGGACCTACGAGCAGTACTTC. As protein: CASSQDVGRGTYEQYF.

The chain has TRBV29-1 and TRBJ1-2, with 7 bases that match TRBD1. This CDR3 has 12 amino acids. V lost 7 bases, J lost 4 bases, and 6 bases stayed unmatched. Germline V gene sequence: CDR1 SQVTM, CDR2 ANQGSEA. CDR3 in DNA: TGCAGCGACTGGGACAGCATCTATGGCTACACCTTC. It yields the protein CSDWDSIYGYTF.

The chain joins TRBV6-5 to TRBJ2-3; D may be TRBD2 (5 bases). V shed 10 bases and J shed 8 bases, with 16 bases lying between them. CDR1 is MNHEY, CDR2 SVGAGI, per germline. The CDR3 runs to 12 residues. CDR3 sequence: CATQKVEGTQYF. CDR3 nucleotide sequence: TGTGCCACCCAGAAGGTAGAGGGTACGCAGTATTTT.

This rearrangement joins TRBV28 to TRBJ2-5; TRBD1 matches at 8 bases. The germline gives CDR1 MDHEN, CDR2 SYDVKM. CDR3 length equals 14 residues. J gave up 5 bases and V 5 bases, and 7 bases lay outside the gene matches. CDR3 sequence: CASSGQGLGETQYF. Here the CDR3 DNA reads TGTGCCAGCAGTGGACAGGGCCTTGGGGAGACCCAGTACTTC. Full variable domain (rest looked up from reference TRBV28 and TRBJ2-5): DVKVTQSSRYLVKRTGEKVFLECVQDMDHENMFWYRQDPGLGLRLIYFSYDVKMKEKGDIPEGYSVSREKKERFSLILESASTNQTSMYLCASSGQGLGETQYFGPGTRLLVL.

V and J are TRBV15 and TRBJ1-2, with TRBD1 as a possible D gene (5 bases). The CDR3 extends over 16 amino acids. The ends were cut back, 2 bases at V and 6 bases at J, with 19 bases in the middle. Germline CDR1 is LNHNV and CDR2 is YYDKDF (reference sequence). Here the CDR3 reads CATSRSLPQGFNGYTF. The CDR3 nucleotides are TGTGCCACCAGCAGATCTCTTCCCCAGGGCTTCAATGGCTACACCTTC.

V is TRBV6-1 and J is TRBJ2-3; a possible D gene is TRBD2 (6 bases). The CDR3 is 16 amino acids. Germline CDR1 reads MNHNS; CDR2 reads SASEGT. V was pared by 1 base and J by 4 bases, with 15 bases between. CDR3 amino acids: CASSEGYGRSSDTQYF. CDR3 in DNA: TGTGCCAGCAGTGAAGGTTACGGGAGAAGTTCAGATACGCAGTATTTT.

The rearrangement links TRBV12-3 or TRBV12-4 to TRBJ1-2; D unclear. The CDR3 sequence is 13 residues long. V was shortened by 6 bases and J by 2 bases, with 10 bases between the two germline ends. The CDR3 loop reads CASRWTGNYGYTF. The CDR3 nucleotides read TGTGCCAGCAGATGGACGGGGAACTATGGCTACACCTTC.

For the CDR3, the DNA is TGTGCCAGCAGCCAAACAGGGTGGTCTTTCTTT. Protein: CASSQTGWSFF. The chain recombines TRBV11-2 with TRBJ1-1; a weak D match, TRBD1 (6 bases). Looked up from germline, CDR1 is SGHAT and CDR2 is FQNNGV. CDR3 size: 11 residues. The V end was cut by 5 bases, the J end by 12 bases, with 13 bases between.

This clone was picked up one time. V is TRBV7-9 and J is TRBJ1-5, with D possibly TRBD1 on 6 matching bases. Germline assignment: CDR1 SEHNR and CDR2 FQNEAQ (reference sequence). V shed 6 bases and J shed 3 bases, with 12 bases lying between them. The CDR3 is 14 residues long. The CDR3 protein is CASSTPGHNQPQHF. The DNA of the CDR3 is TGTGCCAGCAGTACACCGGGACACAATCAGCCCCAGCATTTT. Combining the CDR3 with reference TRBV7-9 and TRBJ1-5 gives the whole variable domain DTGVSQNPRHKITKRGQNVTFRCDPISEHNRLYWYRQTLGQGPEFLTYFQNEAQLEKSRLLSDRFSAERPKGSFSTLEIQRTEQGDSAMYLCASSTPGHNQPQHFGDGTRLSIL.

The genes are TRBV20-1 and TRBJ1-6; the match to TRBD1 covers 10 bases. Unmatched junction bases numbered 6, after V lost 3 bases and J lost 10 bases. Looked up from germline, CDR1 is DFQATT and CDR2 is SNEGSKA (reference sequence). The CDR3 contains 14 residues. The CDR3: CSASPGTGDSPLHF. The CDR3 bases are TGCAGTGCTAGTCCCGGGACAGGGGACTCACCCCTCCACTTT.

This clone was detected only once. The rearrangement uses TRBV7-8 and TRBJ2-5; D may be TRBD1 (5 bases). CDR3 length: 14 residues. Germline V CDR1 and CDR2: SGHVS, FQNEAQ. With 2 bases removed from V and 5 bases from J, the gap between germline ends came to 12 bases. CDR3 bases: TGTGCCAGCAGCTTAAGTGGGGCAACGGAGACCCAGTACTTC. Encoded protein: CASSLSGATETQYF.

The chain is built from TRBV6-2 or TRBV6-3 and TRBJ1-2, with D perhaps matching TRBD1 (5 bases). V was clipped by 0 bases and J by 6 bases, with 17 bases between them. The CDR3 runs to 16 residues. CDR1 is MNHEY and CDR2 is SVGEGT in the germline V gene. CDR3 bases: TGTGCCAGCAGTTACTCGCCCTACTCGACAGTCGATGGCTACACCTTC. Translating it yields CASSYSPYSTVDGYTF.

V is TRBV6-4 and J is TRBJ1-1, with unresolved D. This CDR3 is built from 14 residues. The germline V gene has CDR1 MRHNA and CDR2 SNTAGT. V was clipped by 4 bases and J by 0 bases, with 9 bases between them. CDR3: CASSAGGLNTEAFF. CDR3 in DNA: TGTGCCAGCAGTGCCGGCGGGCTGAACACTGAAGCTTTCTTT.

The table lists this clone with a count of one. The chain recombines TRBV18 with TRBJ1-1; 9 bases line up with TRBD1. Germline V gene sequence: CDR1 KGHSH, CDR2 LQKENI. The J segment lost 4 bases and the V segment lost 5 bases, leaving 5 bases of the junction unmatched. The CDR3 loop spans 14 amino acids. CDR3 protein: CASSKGQGGTEAFF. CDR3 sequence (DNA): TGTGCCAGCTCAAAGGGACAGGGTGGCACTGAAGCTTTCTTT.

V gene TRBV15 combines with J gene TRBJ1-3, with 7 nucleotides matching TRBD1. The CDR3 covers 16 residues. The V gene's germline CDR1 is LNHNV and CDR2 YYDKDF (reference sequence). J lost 1 base, V lost 4 bases, and 7 bases had no gene match. The CDR3 nucleotides read TGTGCCACCAGCAAAGGGACAGACGATTCTGGAAACACCATATATTTT. This sequence encodes CATSKGTDDSGNTIYF.

The chain joins TRBV11-2 to TRBJ1-3; D not resolved. The CDR3 is 13 amino acids. CDR1 and CDR2 (germline): SGHAT, FQNNGV. The ends were cut back, 0 bases at V and 6 bases at J, with 6 bases in the middle. DNA of the CDR3: TGTGCCAGCAGCTTAGAGTGGGCAAACACCATATATTTT. This translates into CASSLEWANTIYF.

The chain has TRBV10-3 and TRBJ2-3; D uncertain. The ends were cut back, 0 bases at V and 2 bases at J, with 12 bases in the middle. Germline V CDR1 and CDR2: ENHRY, SYGVKD. The CDR3 runs 16 residues. CDR3: CAISESSSSITDTQYF. CDR3 bases: TGTGCCATCAGTGAGTCGAGTTCATCCATCACAGATACGCAGTATTTT.

The chain joins TRBV4-3 to TRBJ1-1; D possibly corresponds to TRBD1 (5 bases). The CDR3 has 13 amino acids. Trimming took 0 bases from V and 8 from J, leaving 10 bases between them. Germline V CDR1 and CDR2: LGHNA, YSLEER. The CDR3 is CASSQDRVGEAFF. The CDR3 DNA reads TGCGCCAGCAGCCAAGACAGGGTAGGGGAAGCTTTCTTT.

The chain carries TRBV7-9 and TRBJ2-3; 13 bases match TRBD2. J was trimmed by 0 bases and V by 0 bases; bases with no gene match: 6. From germline, CDR1 is SEHNR and CDR2 FQNEAQ (reference sequence). The CDR3 spans 19 residues. The DNA of the CDR3 is TGTGCCAGCAGCTTAGCACCGGGACTAGCGGGACCTAGCACAGATACGCAGTATTTT. As protein: CASSLAPGLAGPSTDTQYF. Drawing the rest from reference TRBV7-9 and TRBJ2-3, the complete variable domain is DTGVSQNPRHKITKRGQNVTFRCDPISEHNRLYWYRQTLGQGPEFLTYFQNEAQLEKSRLLSDRFSAERPKGSFSTLEIQRTEQGDSAMYLCASSLAPGLAGPSTDTQYFGPGTRLTVL.

This clone was found a few times. The CDR3 DNA sequence: TGCAGTGCTAGTCCCATACAGGGTAATAGCAATCAGCCCCAGCATTTT. Translating gives CSASPIQGNSNQPQHF. The chain couples TRBV20-1 to TRBJ1-5; a possible D gene is TRBD1 (6 bases). This CDR3 has 16 amino acids. V was pared by 3 bases and J by 0 bases, with 15 bases between. Germline V lookup: CDR1 DFQATT, CDR2 SNEGSKA (reference sequence).

This chain's CDR3 is CATPRGTGDTGELFF. The DNA for the CDR3 is TGTGCCACCCCAAGAGGGACAGGGGACACCGGGGAGCTGTTTTTT. The chain links TRBV6-5 to TRBJ2-2; 10 positions match TRBD1. After removal of 10 bases from V and 3 bases from J, the junction contained 8 bases not matched to a gene. The germline gives CDR1 MNHEY, CDR2 SVGAGI. The CDR3 length is 15 residues.

The chain has TRBV6-5 and TRBJ1-4, with D possibly being TRBD1 (5 bases). Germline V gene data show CDR1 as MNHEY and CDR2 as SVGAGI. CDR3 length: 15 amino acids. V lost 2 bases, J lost 7 bases, and 14 bases lay in between. The CDR3 loop is CASSYGDSRGEKLFF. The CDR3 DNA reads as TGTGCCAGCAGTTACGGAGACAGTCGAGGTGAAAAACTGTTTTTT.

The chain employs TRBV11-3 and TRBJ2-5; possible D gene TRBD1, 6 bases. CDR1 and CDR2 (germline): SGHNT, YENEEA. Trimming shortened V by 5 bases and J by 2 bases, and 15 bases separated the two germline ends. This CDR3 contains 15 residues. The CDR3 region is CASSPTGFSQETQYF. The CDR3 DNA sequence: TGTGCCAGCAGCCCCACAGGGTTTAGTCAAGAGACCCAGTACTTC.

The gene calls are TRBV7-2 and TRBJ1-2; 9 positions match TRBD1. Germline V CDR1 and CDR2: SGHTA, FQGNSA. The CDR3 is made up of 17 amino acids. Losses at the gene ends were 0 bases for V and 3 bases for J; bases not matched to a gene: 8. CDR3 in DNA: TGTGCCAGCAGCTTAGCCGGAGGACAGGGGCTGGACTATGGCTACACCTTC. This codes for CASSLAGGQGLDYGYTF.